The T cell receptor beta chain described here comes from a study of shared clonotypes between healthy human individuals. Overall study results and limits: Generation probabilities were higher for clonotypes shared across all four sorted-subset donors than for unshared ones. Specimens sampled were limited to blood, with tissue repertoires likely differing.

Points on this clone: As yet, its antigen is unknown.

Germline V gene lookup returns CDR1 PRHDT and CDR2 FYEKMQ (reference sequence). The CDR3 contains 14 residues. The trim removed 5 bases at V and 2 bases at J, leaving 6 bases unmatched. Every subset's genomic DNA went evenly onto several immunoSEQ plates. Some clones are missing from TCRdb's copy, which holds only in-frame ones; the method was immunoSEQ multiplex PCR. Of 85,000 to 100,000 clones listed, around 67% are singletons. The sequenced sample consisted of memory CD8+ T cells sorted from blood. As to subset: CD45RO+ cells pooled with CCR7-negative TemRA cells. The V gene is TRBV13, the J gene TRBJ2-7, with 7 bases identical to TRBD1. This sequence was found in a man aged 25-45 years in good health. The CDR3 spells CASSGSGQPYEQYF. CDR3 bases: TGTGCCAGCAGCGGCTCGGGACAGCCCTACGAGCAGTACTTC.